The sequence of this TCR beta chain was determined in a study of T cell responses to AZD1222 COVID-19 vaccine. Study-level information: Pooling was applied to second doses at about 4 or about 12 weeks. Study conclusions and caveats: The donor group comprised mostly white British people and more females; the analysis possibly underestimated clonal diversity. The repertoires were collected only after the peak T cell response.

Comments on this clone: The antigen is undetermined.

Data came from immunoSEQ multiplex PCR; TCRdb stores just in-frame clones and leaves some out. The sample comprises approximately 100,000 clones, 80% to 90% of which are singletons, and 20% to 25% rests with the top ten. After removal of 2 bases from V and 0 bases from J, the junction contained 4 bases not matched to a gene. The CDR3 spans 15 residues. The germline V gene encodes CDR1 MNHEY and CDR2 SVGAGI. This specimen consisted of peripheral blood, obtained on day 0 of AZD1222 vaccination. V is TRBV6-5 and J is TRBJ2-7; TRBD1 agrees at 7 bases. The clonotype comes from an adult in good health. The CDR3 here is CASSYARDSSYEQYF. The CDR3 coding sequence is TGTGCCAGCAGTTACGCCCGGGACAGCTCCTACGAGCAGTACTTC.